The 17 T cell receptor beta chains given below trace back to one sample, sequenced in a study of blood T cell repertoires in COVID-19 (dated by TCRdb to 2020 to 2022). To prepare the library, the immunoSEQ multiplex PCR assay was applied. Sourced from immuneACCESS, this table was stored by TCRdb with only in-frame sequences that have V and J called. A share of the clones is absent; for the studies checked, an unresolved V gene accounts for under half, and the remainder has no known explanation. Counted in this sample were about 210,000 clones; around 87% of them appeared once. The top ten constitute around 2.7% of the sample. The sequenced sample consisted of peripheral blood. The receptors were sampled from a man in his 60s with acute or convalescent COVID-19.

The V call is TRBV19, the J call TRBJ1-2; D uncertain. CDR3 length: 13 residues. V was clipped by 3 bases and J by 4 bases, with 9 bases between them. Germline V lookup: CDR1 LNHDA, CDR2 SQIVND (reference sequence). CDR3 amino acids: CASSILPSYGYTF. CDR3 coding DNA: TGTGCCAGTAGTATTCTCCCCTCCTATGGCTACACCTTC.

As DNA, the CDR3 is TGTGCCAGCAGCCGGGGACTAGCGGGGAACAATGAGCAGTTCTTC. The encoded protein is CASSRGLAGNNEQFF. The rearrangement uses TRBV7-2 and TRBJ2-1; 13 positions agree with TRBD2. Trimming removed 5 bases from V and 5 bases from J; junction bases left unmatched: 3. The CDR3 has 15 residues. The V gene's germline CDR1 is SGHTA and CDR2 FQGNSA. Combining the CDR3 with reference TRBV7-2 and TRBJ2-1 gives the whole variable domain GAGVSQSPSNKVTEKGKDVELRCDPISGHTALYWYRQSLGQGLEFLIYFQGNSAPDKSGLPSDRFSAERTGGSVSTLTIQRTQQEDSAVYLCASSRGLAGNNEQFFGPGTRLTVL.

As to this clone: The identical CDR3 is also encoded by other nucleotide sequences in the sample. The V call is TRBV12-3 or TRBV12-4, the J call TRBJ1-6; D call uncertain. Between the trimmed V and J ends, which lost 3 bases and 6 bases, there was a span of 3 bases. The CDR3 is 12 residues long. The CDR3 DNA is TGTGCCAGCAGTTTCGGTAATTCACCCCTCCACTTT. Residues: CASSFGNSPLHF.

This rearrangement joins TRBV12-3 or TRBV12-4 to TRBJ1-2, with TRBD1 identical over 9 bases. V gave up 3 bases and J gave up 5 bases; unmatched junction bases: 1. This CDR3 spans 13 amino acids. The CDR3 DNA sequence: TGTGCCAGCAGTTTGGGGACAGGGTATGGCTACACCTTC. Protein: CASSLGTGYGYTF.

The chain carries TRBV7-9 and TRBJ2-7; D gene unclear. The V and J ends lost 1 base and 2 bases respectively, with 9 bases between them. CDR1 is SEHNR and CDR2 is FQNEAQ in the germline V gene (reference sequence). The CDR3 has 14 residues. The CDR3: CASSLGVTTYEQYF. The CDR3 DNA reads TGTGCCAGCAGCTTAGGCGTTACCACCTACGAGCAGTACTTC.

This clone was picked up one time. The rearrangement links TRBV27 to TRBJ1-2; TRBD1 might be the D (5 bases). In germline, CDR1 is MNHEY, CDR2 SMNVEV (reference sequence). The CDR3 is made up of 13 amino acids. V was trimmed by 5 bases and J by 1 base, leaving 8 bases between them. DNA of the CDR3: TGTGCCAGCAGTCCTAGGGGTAACTATGGCTACACCTTC. It translates to CASSPRGNYGYTF.

CDR3 sequence reads: CASSPPGRQGAQGYTF. The CDR3 DNA reads as TGTGCCAGCAGCCCCCCCGGTCGACAGGGGGCGCAGGGCTACACCTTC. The V and J genes are TRBV7-2 and TRBJ1-2; 10 bases are shared with TRBD1. The CDR3 contains 16 residues. Trimming removed 5 bases from V and 8 bases from J; junction bases left unmatched: 14. CDR1 SGHTA and CDR2 FQGNSA come from the germline V gene.

The chain employs TRBV28 and TRBJ1-4; no clear D. CDR1 is MDHEN and CDR2 is SYDVKM in the germline V gene. The CDR3 runs 16 residues. Deletions cut 8 bases from V and 7 bases from J, with 23 bases between. The CDR3 sequence is CASYSWVPPSSEKLFF. The CDR3 coding sequence is TGTGCCAGCTATTCCTGGGTCCCTCCATCTAGTGAAAAACTGTTTTTT.

V gene TRBV13 combines with J gene TRBJ1-2, with 7 bases identical to TRBD1. V shed 5 bases, J shed 0 bases, and the junction held 6 bases outside the gene matches. Per the germline V gene, CDR1 is PRHDT and CDR2 is FYEKMQ (reference sequence). This CDR3 has 15 residues. The CDR3 nucleotides are TGTGCCAGCAGCCCCAGTAGGGGGCCTAACTATGGCTACACCTTC. Translation gives CASSPSRGPNYGYTF.

The chain employs TRBV9 and TRBJ1-3; 7 bases match TRBD1. This CDR3 is 14 amino acids long. V shed 3 bases, J shed 2 bases, and the junction held 2 bases outside the gene matches. Germline values: CDR1 SGDLS, CDR2 YYNGEE. The CDR3 DNA reads TGTGCCAGCAGCGCGACAGGGACTGGAAACACCATATATTTT. This codes for CASSATGTGNTIYF.

The CDR3 region is CASSVGGLAGGDETQYF. DNA of the CDR3: TGTGCCAGCAGCGTGGGCGGACTAGCGGGGGGGGACGAGACCCAGTACTTC. The rearrangement links TRBV9 to TRBJ2-5; 15 positions agree with TRBD2. There are 17 residues in the CDR3. Germline-derived CDR1 and CDR2 are SGDLS and YYNGEE. Trimming removed 2 bases from V and 5 bases from J; junction bases left unmatched: 7.

CDR3 nucleotide sequence: TGTGCCACCAGCCGAGGTAGATGGGAGACCCAGTACTTC. This gives the protein CATSRGRWETQYF. This sequence joins TRBV15 and TRBJ2-5; no definite D call. This CDR3 is 13 amino acids long. Germline assignment: CDR1 LNHNV and CDR2 YYDKDF (reference sequence). The V gene lost 5 bases and the J gene lost 5 bases, with 12 bases spanning the gap. The full variable domain, rest sourced from reference TRBV15 and TRBJ2-5, is DAMVIQNPRYQVTQFGKPVTLSCSQTLNHNVMYWYQQKSSQAPKLLFHYYDKDFNNEADTPDNFQSRRPNTSFCFLDIRSPGLGDTAMYLCATSRGRWETQYFGPGTRLLVL.

The chain recombines TRBV5-1 with TRBJ2-3; perhaps TRBD2 as D (6 bases). V lost 1 base to trimming and J lost 1 base, with 19 bases between them. This CDR3 contains 18 residues. Germline V CDR1 and CDR2: SGHRS, YFSETQ. For the CDR3, the DNA is TGCGCCAGCAGCTTGAATCATGGACCCGGAGGGGGCACAGATACGCAGTATTTT. Translation gives CASSLNHGPGGGTDTQYF.

This clone was recorded only once. The gene calls are TRBV5-1 and TRBJ2-3; D is undetermined. This CDR3 has 16 amino acids. The germline V gene has CDR1 SGHRS and CDR2 YFSETQ. Trimming removed 4 bases at V and 1 base at J, with 16 bases between. The CDR3 is CASSPWAGLGTDTQYF. The CDR3 nucleotides read TGCGCCAGCAGCCCTTGGGCCGGCCTGGGCACAGATACGCAGTATTTT.

A few counts support this clone. The rearrangement joins TRBV6-4 to TRBJ2-3, with TRBD2 as a possible D gene (5 bases). The germline gives CDR1 MRHNA, CDR2 SNTAGT. The CDR3 sequence is 15 residues long. Trimming took off 0 bases at V and 5 bases at J, with 12 bases between the two ends. CDR3 sequence (DNA): TGTGCCAGCAGTGACTCCGAACTAGGGCTAGATACGCAGTATTTT. This gives the protein CASSDSELGLDTQYF.

This chain links TRBV29-1 with TRBJ2-7, with 10 bases aligning to TRBD2. The CDR3 has 16 residues. The germline CDR1 and CDR2 sequences are SQVTM and ANQGSEA. The trim removed 4 bases at V and 1 base at J, leaving 10 bases unmatched. The CDR3 is CSVGDSGGPRSYEQYF. Here the CDR3 DNA reads TGCAGCGTTGGGGATAGCGGGGGGCCAAGGTCCTACGAGCAGTACTTC.

The rearrangement uses TRBV7-9 and TRBJ2-3; D possibly corresponds to TRBD1 (5 bases). Trimming pared 6 bases from V and 2 bases from J, leaving 9 bases between. The CDR3 has 13 amino acids. The germline V gene encodes CDR1 SEHNR and CDR2 FQNEAQ (reference sequence). This CDR3 is CASRPGATDTQYF. The CDR3 region has the DNA TGTGCCAGCAGGCCTGGGGCCACAGATACGCAGTATTTT.